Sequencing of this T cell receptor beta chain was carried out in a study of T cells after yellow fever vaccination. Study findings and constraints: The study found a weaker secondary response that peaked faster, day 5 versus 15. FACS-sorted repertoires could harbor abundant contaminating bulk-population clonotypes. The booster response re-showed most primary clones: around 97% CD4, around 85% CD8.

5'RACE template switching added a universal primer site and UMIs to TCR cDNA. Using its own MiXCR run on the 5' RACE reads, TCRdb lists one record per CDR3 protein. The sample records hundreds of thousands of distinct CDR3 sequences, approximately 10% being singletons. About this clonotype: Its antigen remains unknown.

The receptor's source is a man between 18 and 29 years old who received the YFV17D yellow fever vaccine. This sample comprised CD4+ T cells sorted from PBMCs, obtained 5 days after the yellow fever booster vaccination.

The CDR3 reads CASSGVGAGNQPQHF. CDR3 nucleotides: TGTGCCAGCAGTGGGGTAGGGGCTGGCAATCAGCCCCAGCATTTT. The rearrangement uses TRBV6-1 and TRBJ1-5; perhaps TRBD1 as D (5 bases). The CDR3 runs to 15 residues. The germline V gene has CDR1 MNHNS and CDR2 SASEGT. V lost 4 bases, J lost 2 bases, and 12 bases lay in between.